Following are 22 T cell receptor beta chains from one sample sequenced in a study of T cell changes during pregnancy in multiple sclerosis. The data were produced by immunoSEQ multiplex PCR, yet TCRdb's version contains in-frame clones alone and is incomplete. The table has 100,000 or so clones, 91% seen once; the top ten hold about 2.9%. Sample: peripheral blood, taken in the second trimester of pregnancy. All receptors derive from a female donor with multiple sclerosis, enrolled in a pregnancy study.

On this clone itself: One end of the junction varies from germline; a read error may be responsible. The J gene is TRBJ1-2, the V gene TRBV18; 10 positions agree with TRBD1. CDR3 length: 14 amino acids. Germline V gene data show CDR1 as KGHSH and CDR2 as LQKENI. CDR3 sequence (DNA): TGTGCCAGCTCACCGGGGACAGGGGACTACGGCTACACCTTC. Translation: CASSPGTGDYGYTF.

The chain links TRBV7-9 to TRBJ1-1; 7 nucleotides align to TRBD1. Germline trimming cut 5 bases from V and 3 bases from J; bases unmatched to any gene: 12. Looked up from germline, CDR1 is SEHNR and CDR2 is FQNEAQ (reference sequence). This CDR3 contains 16 residues. DNA for the CDR3: TGTGCCAGCAGCCACCGGGACAGCGCGTATTACACTGAAGCTTTCTTT. Encoded protein: CASSHRDSAYYTEAFF.

This chain connects TRBV10-3 to TRBJ2-3, with 10 bases aligning to TRBD1. Germline loops: CDR1 ENHRY, CDR2 SYGVKD. There are 14 residues in the CDR3. V gave up 9 bases and J gave up 6 bases; unmatched junction bases: 9. In DNA form, the CDR3 reads TGTGCCATTGGACAGGGGGACCAACGGGATACGCAGTATTTT. Translated, it gives CAIGQGDQRDTQYF.

V and J are TRBV6-5 and TRBJ1-5, with a tentative D call TRBD1 (5 bases). The CDR3 loop spans 14 amino acids. CDR1 MNHEY and CDR2 SVGAGI come from the germline V gene. Trimming cost V 5 bases and J 2 bases, with 10 bases left between them. The CDR3 loop is CASSQQGGNQPQHF. Here the CDR3 DNA reads TGTGCCAGCAGTCAGCAGGGCGGCAATCAGCCCCAGCATTTT.

This chain uses TRBV5-1 with TRBJ1-1, with D possibly being TRBD1 (6 bases). Trimming took off 4 bases at V and 2 bases at J, with 15 bases between the two ends. The CDR3 length is 15 residues. The germline V gene encodes CDR1 SGHRS and CDR2 YFSETQ. The CDR3 protein is CASSPNRVGNTEAFF. In DNA, the CDR3 is TGCGCCAGCAGCCCGAACAGGGTCGGAAACACTGAAGCTTTCTTT.

In this sample, this clone turned up once. The rearrangement joins TRBV11-2 to TRBJ1-1; no firm D call. The CDR3 is 14 residues long. Germline-derived CDR1 and CDR2 are SGHAT and FQNNGV. V shed 1 base and J shed 4 bases, with 10 bases lying between them. The CDR3: CASSLGQWATEAFF. The CDR3 bases are TGTGCCAGCAGCTTAGGTCAGTGGGCCACTGAAGCTTTCTTT. Full variable domain (outside the CDR3, taken from reference TRBV11-2 and TRBJ1-1): EAGVAQSPRYKIIEKRQSVAFWCNPISGHATLYWYQQILGQGPKLLIQFQNNGVVDDSQLPKDRFSAERLKGVDSTLKIQPAKLEDSAVYLCASSLGQWATEAFFGQGTRLTVV.

V and J are TRBV9 and TRBJ2-2; 7 bases agree with TRBD1. After removal of 3 bases from V and 1 base from J, the junction contained 6 bases not matched to a gene. The CDR3 loop spans 16 amino acids. CDR1 and CDR2 (germline): SGDLS, YYNGEE. The CDR3 is CASSAGDRVNTGELFF. CDR3 DNA sequence: TGTGCCAGCAGCGCCGGCGACAGGGTGAACACCGGGGAGCTGTTTTTT.

This chain links TRBV10-3 with TRBJ2-7; weak D call: TRBD2 (6 bases). This CDR3 comprises 13 residues. Germline loops: CDR1 ENHRY, CDR2 SYGVKD. With 0 bases removed from V and 6 bases from J, the gap between germline ends came to 9 bases. The CDR3 spells CAISESGSGEQYF. The CDR3 DNA reads as TGTGCCATCAGTGAGTCCGGTAGCGGCGAGCAGTACTTC.

The V gene is TRBV7-3, the J gene TRBJ1-1; D unresolved. Per the germline V gene, CDR1 is SGHTA and CDR2 is FQGTGA. This CDR3 is built from 13 residues. The V end was cut by 4 bases, the J end by 6 bases, with 12 bases between. The CDR3 protein is CASSYARGAEAFF. DNA of the CDR3: TGTGCCAGCAGCTACGCCCGGGGAGCTGAAGCTTTCTTT.

The rearrangement links TRBV6-6 to TRBJ2-3, with 8 bases matching TRBD2. The ends lost 1 base at V and 1 base at J; junction bases unmatched: 4. Germline values: CDR1 MNHNY, CDR2 SVGAGI (reference sequence). The CDR3 spans 16 residues. The CDR3 here is CASSYFLTSGTDTQYF. CDR3 bases: TGTGCCAGCAGTTACTTCCTGACTAGCGGCACAGATACGCAGTATTTT.

V is TRBV5-6 and J is TRBJ2-3; the D is unclear. The germline gives CDR1 SGHDT, CDR2 YYEEEE. The CDR3 totals 14 residues. Trimming shortened V by 2 bases and J by 0 bases, and 7 bases separated the two germline ends. The chain's CDR3 is CASSFHSSTDTQYF. CDR3 bases: TGTGCCAGCAGCTTCCATAGCAGCACAGATACGCAGTATTTT.

V and J are TRBV5-1 and TRBJ2-3; 9 bases are a match to TRBD2. Trimming removed 7 bases from V and 2 bases from J; junction bases left unmatched: 5. The germline CDR1 and CDR2 sequences are SGHRS and YFSETQ. There are 14 residues in the CDR3. CDR3 sequence reads: CASWSGRPTDTQYF. CDR3 DNA: TGCGCCAGCTGGAGCGGGAGGCCCACAGATACGCAGTATTTT.

The genes are TRBV9 and TRBJ2-5; D ambiguous. CDR1 is SGDLS, CDR2 YYNGEE, per germline. CDR3 size: 15 residues. V was pared by 3 bases and J by 2 bases, with 14 bases between. The CDR3 DNA follows: TGTGCCAGCAGCGAAGGTGGCAGGCTACAAGAGACCCAGTACTTC. Amino acids: CASSEGGRLQETQYF.

The chain is built from TRBV7-2 and TRBJ2-1; 7 nucleotides agree with TRBD2. Germline values: CDR1 SGHTA, CDR2 FQGNSA. J gave up 0 bases and V 2 bases, and 10 bases lay outside the gene matches. The CDR3 has 18 residues. The CDR3 spells CASSLIRLAVSSYNEQFF. CDR3 DNA sequence: TGTGCCAGCAGCTTAATAAGACTAGCCGTAAGCTCCTACAATGAGCAGTTCTTC.

The chain combines TRBV19 with TRBJ2-2; 7 nucleotides align to TRBD1. Germline-derived CDR1 and CDR2 are LNHDA and SQIVND (reference sequence). Unmatched junction bases numbered 10, after V lost 6 bases and J lost 6 bases. The CDR3 sequence is 15 residues long. CDR3 bases: TGTGCCAGTAGAACTCCGGGGCAGGGGGCCGGGGAGCTGTTTTTT. It codes for CASRTPGQGAGELFF.

The chain links TRBV5-4 to TRBJ2-7; TRBD1 might be the D (7 bases). CDR3 length equals 15 residues. Per germline, CDR1 SGHNT and CDR2 YYREEE (reference sequence). V lost 0 bases and J lost 2, with 12 bases in between. CDR3 sequence reads: CASSLGSGGPYEQYF. CDR3 sequence (DNA): TGTGCCAGCAGCTTGGGGTCAGGGGGGCCCTACGAGCAGTACTTC.

This chain links TRBV19 with TRBJ2-1, with TRBD2 matching over 12 bases. Germline loops: CDR1 LNHDA, CDR2 SQIVND (reference sequence). Losses at the gene ends were 1 base for V and 4 bases for J; bases not matched to a gene: 2. This CDR3 has 16 amino acids. The CDR3 sequence is CASSIGTSGTYNEQFF. CDR3 DNA sequence: TGTGCCAGTAGTATAGGGACTAGCGGGACTTACAATGAGCAGTTCTTC.

The CDR3: CATSRSTSASGANVLTF. Written as DNA, the CDR3 is TGTGCCACCAGCAGATCCACTAGCGCATCTGGGGCCAACGTCCTGACTTTC. The chain couples TRBV15 to TRBJ2-6; 7 bases agree with TRBD2. This CDR3 is 17 amino acids long. CDR1 is LNHNV, CDR2 YYDKDF, per germline (reference sequence). Trimming took 2 bases from V and 1 from J; bases not matched to a gene: 5.

The table lists this clone with a count of one. The chain joins TRBV28 to TRBJ1-3; weak D call: TRBD1 (5 bases). The CDR3 is made up of 15 amino acids. Germline assignment: CDR1 MDHEN and CDR2 SYDVKM. V was cut by 5 bases and J by 0 bases, with 11 bases left in between. The CDR3 DNA reads as TGTGCCAGCAGTCCTGGGGGGGGCTCTGGAAACACCATATATTTT. It yields the protein CASSPGGGSGNTIYF.

This chain uses TRBV27 with TRBJ2-1; 10 positions agree with TRBD2. The junction had 3 bases not matched to a gene; V was cut back by 4 bases and J by 3 bases. This CDR3 is built from 15 residues. In germline, CDR1 is MNHEY, CDR2 SMNVEV (reference sequence). The CDR3 here is CASSYLAGVYNEQFF. In DNA form, the CDR3 reads TGTGCCAGCAGTTACCTAGCGGGAGTCTACAATGAGCAGTTCTTC.

V and J are TRBV15 and TRBJ2-6; 7 bases map to TRBD2. Germline values: CDR1 LNHNV, CDR2 YYDKDF (reference sequence). The CDR3 runs 19 residues. V lost 5 bases to trimming and J lost 0 bases; unmatched junction nucleotides: 13. The CDR3 loop reads CATSGVLGTTSSGANVLTF. The CDR3 DNA reads TGTGCCACCAGCGGGGTACTCGGGACTACCTCCTCTGGGGCCAACGTCCTGACTTTC.

The gene calls are TRBV14 and TRBJ2-7; TRBD2 aligns across 7 bases. Trimming at V came to 1 base and at J to 2 bases, leaving 11 bases not matched to a gene. From germline, CDR1 is SGHDN and CDR2 FVKESK. This CDR3 contains 17 residues. In nucleotides, the CDR3 is TGTGCCAGCAGCCAAGTCTTGCTCGGGCGGGAGCCCTACGAGCAGTACTTC. It translates to CASSQVLLGREPYEQYF.